Detailed here is one T cell receptor beta chain. The antigen is unknown. The sample comes from a study of lymphopenia after photon versus proton radiotherapy. Here immunoSEQ multiplex PCR was the method, and the copy in TCRdb shows in-frame clones only, minus some. The sample has 37,000 or so clones; 85% are singletons. V lost 5 bases and J lost 4, with 20 bases in between. Germline CDR1 LGHNA, CDR2 YSLEER. This CDR3 spans 16 amino acids. Study-wide findings and caveats: Post-nadir TCR diversity decline inversely tracked overall survival among those who died.

This chain joins TRBV4-3 and TRBJ1-2, with D hard to call. The clonotype was recovered from a man between 45 and 60 years old with gastric cancer. Sequencing used peripheral blood, obtained from a patient treated with photon-based radiotherapy. CDR3 in amino acids: CASSDRRRRKTYGYTF. In DNA, the CDR3 is TGCGCCAGCAGCGATCGCCGACGTCGAAAGACCTATGGCTACACCTTC.